Below, 26 T cell receptor beta chains from the same sample are listed, as sequenced in a study of T-cell reconstitution after alpha-beta-depleted transplantation in children. As it was prepared, the TCRbeta library received unique molecular identifiers. Via MiXCR, TCRdb re-called the PCR reads, giving one row per CDR3 protein. The sample consists of fewer than 350,000 distinct CDR3 sequences, approximately 10% of them appearing once. The starting material was peripheral blood, obtained 180 days after TCRalphabeta/CD19-depleted stem cell transplant. All receptors come from a male patient aged 2 to 10 who had a stem cell transplant for chronic granulomatous disease, so the T cells may come from the graft donor.

As to this clonotype: Just one base apart from a much larger clone, this may be a read error. The CDR3 spells CTTSRDEGLAEYEQYF. The DNA of the CDR3 is TGTACCACCAGCAGAGATGAGGGACTAGCGGAATACGAGCAGTACTTC. The rearrangement joins TRBV15 to TRBJ2-7; TRBD2 agrees at 11 bases. The CDR3 has 16 residues. Germline V gene lookup returns CDR1 LNHNV and CDR2 YYDKDF (reference sequence).

This clonotype occurred many times. This chain uses TRBV9 with TRBJ1-5; no firm D call. Germline V lookup: CDR1 SGDLS, CDR2 YYNGEE. CDR3 length equals 14 residues. Trimming took off 3 bases at V and 2 bases at J, with 9 bases between the two ends. The CDR3 loop reads CASSATSGNQPQHF. The CDR3 DNA reads TGTGCCAGCAGCGCTACAAGCGGCAATCAGCCCCAGCATTTT.

This clonotype was observed a single time. A much more abundant neighbour one base away suggests this may be a read error. V gene TRBV12-3 or TRBV12-4 combines with J gene TRBJ1-5; perhaps TRBD1 as D (5 bases). This CDR3 contains 14 residues. The CDR3 loop reads CDSSQTVEGQPQHF. The CDR3 DNA is TGTGACAGCAGTCAGACAGTGGAGGGCCAGCCCCAGCATTTT.

This clonotype was picked up a small number of times. The chain joins TRBV2 to TRBJ1-3, with D hard to call. The CDR3 has 11 amino acids. Trimming pared 6 bases from V and 8 bases from J, leaving 8 bases between. Germline CDR1 is SNHLY and CDR2 is FYNNEI. CDR3 loop: CASRGGDTIYF. CDR3 DNA: TGTGCCAGCAGAGGAGGCGACACCATATATTTT.

There are many counts of this clonotype. The V and J genes are TRBV20-1 and TRBJ2-7; the match to TRBD1 covers 9 bases. Per germline, CDR1 DFQATT and CDR2 SNEGSKA (reference sequence). The CDR3 sequence is 15 residues long. Losses at the gene ends were 1 base for V and 4 bases for J; bases not matched to a gene: 8. This CDR3 is CSARVPTGGKYEQYF. The CDR3 region has the DNA TGCAGTGCTAGAGTCCCGACAGGGGGAAAATACGAGCAGTACTTC.

This clonotype occurred many times. Here the CDR3 reads CASSPQGRPPEQYF. The CDR3 nucleotides read TGTGCCAGCTCACCACAGGGGCGCCCCCCCGAGCAGTACTTC. V is TRBV18 and J is TRBJ2-7; weak D call: TRBD1 (5 bases). The CDR3 is made up of 14 amino acids. CDR1 and CDR2 (germline): KGHSH, LQKENI. Trimming took 1 base from V and 6 from J, leaving 13 bases between them.

CDR3: CASSYSFDRVVPSTDTQYF. The CDR3 DNA sequence: TGTGCCAGCAGTTACTCGTTTGACAGGGTGGTACCCAGCACAGATACGCAGTATTTT. This sequence joins TRBV6-5 and TRBJ2-3; TRBD1 matches 7 bases. V lost 0 bases to trimming and J lost 0 bases; unmatched junction nucleotides: 12. The CDR3 has 19 amino acids. Germline lookup yields CDR1 MNHEY and CDR2 SVGAGI.

This clonotype was seen at least ten times. The CDR3 reads CASSYSGGRGQETQYF. The CDR3 DNA follows: TGTGCCAGCAGTTACTCGGGCGGGAGGGGTCAAGAGACCCAGTACTTC. The chain couples TRBV6-5 to TRBJ2-5; 9 nucleotides align to TRBD2. Trimming took 0 bases from V and 2 from J; bases not matched to a gene: 4. The CDR3 contains 16 residues. Germline CDR1 and CDR2: MNHEY and SVGAGI.

The table lists this clonotype with many counts. This rearrangement joins TRBV5-1 to TRBJ2-7; 8 nucleotides line up with TRBD2. This CDR3 is built from 15 residues. The J segment lost 1 base and the V segment lost 6 bases, leaving 9 bases of the junction unmatched. CDR1 is SGHRS and CDR2 is YFSETQ in the germline V gene. The CDR3 DNA sequence: TGCGCCAGCACCTCCCCTAGCGGGCCTTCCTACGAGCAGTACTTC. This translates into CASTSPSGPSYEQYF.

This clonotype was counted many times. The V gene is TRBV12-3 or TRBV12-4, the J gene TRBJ2-1; possibly TRBD1 for D (5 bases). Trimming removed 5 bases from V and 1 base from J, with 15 bases in between. The CDR3 length is 16 residues. For the CDR3, the DNA is TGTGCCAGCAGTCACCAGGCAGGGCCGTCCTACAATGAGCAGTTCTTC. Translation: CASSHQAGPSYNEQFF.

This clonotype was counted at least ten times. The chain carries TRBV9 and TRBJ2-7; D gene uncertain. Trimming removed 2 bases from V and 3 bases from J, with 12 bases in between. The CDR3 totals 14 residues. Germline lookup yields CDR1 SGDLS and CDR2 YYNGEE. In DNA, the CDR3 is TGTGCCAGCAGCGTGAGTGATCGGCTCTACGAGCAGTACTTC. Its protein product is CASSVSDRLYEQYF.

In this sample, this clonotype turned up many times. The rearrangement joins TRBV28 to TRBJ2-5; weak D call: TRBD1 (6 bases). V gave up 6 bases and J gave up 5 bases, with 16 bases separating them. The V gene's germline CDR1 is MDHEN and CDR2 SYDVKM. CDR3 length: 14 residues. CDR3 sequence reads: CASSSTGSGETQYF. The CDR3 DNA sequence: TGTGCCAGCAGCTCTACAGGGTCCGGGGAGACCCAGTACTTC.

This clonotype appeared many times. This chain uses TRBV27 with TRBJ2-7; perhaps D is TRBD1 or TRBD2 (5 bases each). The CDR3 contains 14 residues. Germline V gene data show CDR1 as MNHEY and CDR2 as SMNVEV (reference sequence). The germline V and J ends were trimmed by 7 bases and 0 bases, with 13 bases remaining between them. CDR3 sequence reads: CASKPGRSSYEQYF. CDR3 DNA sequence: TGTGCCAGCAAACCGGGACGCAGCTCCTACGAGCAGTACTTC.

The chain recombines TRBV18 with TRBJ2-1; 9 bases line up with TRBD1. V was clipped by 4 bases and J by 2 bases; unmatched bases: 9. The germline CDR1 and CDR2 sequences are KGHSH and LQKENI. The CDR3 is 17 amino acids. Here the CDR3 DNA reads TGTGCCAGCTCACAGGGACAGGGAAGGGTCACCTACAATGAGCAGTTCTTC. The encoded protein is CASSQGQGRVTYNEQFF.

This chain joins TRBV19 and TRBJ2-3; D not certain. The V end was cut by 6 bases, the J end by 4 bases, with 14 bases between. Germline loops: CDR1 LNHDA, CDR2 SQIVND (reference sequence). This CDR3 has 14 residues. CDR3 DNA: TGTGCCAGTAGCCCCCGGAGTTTTGCAGATACGCAGTATTTT. Amino acids: CASSPRSFADTQYF.

This clonotype has at least ten counts. The chain couples TRBV7-3 to TRBJ2-3, with 7 bases identical to TRBD2. This CDR3 is built from 16 residues. V was clipped by 3 bases and J by 3 bases; unmatched bases: 9. The germline gives CDR1 SGHTA, CDR2 FQGTGA. CDR3 bases: TGTGCCAGCAGCTTCCGAGCGGGGAGAGGAACAGATACGCAGTATTTT. Its protein is CASSFRAGRGTDTQYF.

This clonotype has at least ten counts. The CDR3 coding sequence is TGTGCCACCCAGGGGAGTTCAGATACGCAGTATTTT. The encoded protein is CATQGSSDTQYF. The genes are TRBV10-3 and TRBJ2-3, with D possibly matching TRBD1 (6 bases). The germline gives CDR1 ENHRY, CDR2 SYGVKD. The length of the CDR3 is 12 residues. With 10 bases removed from V and 4 bases from J, the gap between germline ends came to 12 bases.

Ten or more counts support this clonotype. The chain uses TRBV12-3 or TRBV12-4 and TRBJ2-7; the D call may be TRBD1 or TRBD2 (6 bases each). Between the trimmed V and J ends, which lost 2 bases and 6 bases, there was a span of 14 bases. CDR3 length equals 14 residues. The chain's CDR3 is CASSLSVPGAEQYF. CDR3 bases: TGTGCCAGCAGTTTATCGGTCCCGGGGGCCGAGCAGTACTTC.

This clonotype has a count of ten or more. The V gene is TRBV29-1, the J gene TRBJ2-1; D is unclear. CDR1 is SQVTM, CDR2 ANQGSEA, per germline. The V and J ends lost 7 bases and 9 bases respectively, with 10 bases between them. CDR3 size: 10 residues. The CDR3 protein is CSARTSEQFF. Written as DNA, the CDR3 is TGCAGCGCTAGGACGAGTGAGCAGTTCTTC.

This clonotype occurred once. One base away lies a much larger clone, so this may be a sequencing read error. This chain links TRBV20-1 with TRBJ2-7; TRBD1 matches at 11 bases. The germline V gene encodes CDR1 DFQATT and CDR2 SNEGSKA (reference sequence). CDR3 size: 15 residues. The CDR3 nucleotides are TGCAGTGCTAGGGACAGGGGGCCCGTCTCCTACGAGCAGCACTTC. It specifies CSARDRGPVSYEQHF.

This clonotype has at least ten counts. The chain employs TRBV29-1 and TRBJ2-1, with D possibly being TRBD1 or TRBD2 (5 bases each). CDR1 is SQVTM and CDR2 is ANQGSEA in the germline V gene. There are 14 residues in the CDR3. Trimming removed 6 bases from V and 1 base from J, with 13 bases in between. CDR3 sequence: CSVAGTASYNEQFF. The CDR3 DNA follows: TGCAGCGTCGCCGGGACGGCTTCCTACAATGAGCAGTTCTTC.

A remark on this clonotype: A much larger clone sits a single nucleotide away, making a read error possible. V gene TRBV5-5 combines with J gene TRBJ2-2; maybe TRBD2 (6 bases). The CDR3 extends over 16 amino acids. Germline V CDR1 and CDR2: SGHKS, YYEKEE (reference sequence). This CDR3 reads CANSFRLAANTGELFF. The CDR3 DNA reads as TGTGCCAACAGCTTTCGCTTAGCGGCAAACACCGGGGAGCTGTTTTTT.

J is TRBJ2-5 and V is TRBV18; either TRBD1 or TRBD2 may fit D (5 bases each). V shed 1 base and J shed 4 bases, with 10 bases lying between them. CDR1 is KGHSH, CDR2 LQKENI, per germline. This CDR3 spans 14 amino acids. The CDR3 DNA reads as TGTGCCAGCTCACCACGGGCAGGGAGAGAGACCCAGTACTTC. This encodes CASSPRAGRETQYF. Combining the CDR3 with reference TRBV18 and TRBJ2-5 gives the whole variable domain NAGVMQNPRHLVRRRGQEARLRCSPMKGHSHVYWYRQLPEEGLKFMVYLQKENIIDESGMPKERFSAEFPKEGPSILRIQQVVRGDSAAYFCASSPRAGRETQYFGPGTRLLVL.

At least ten counts were recorded for this clonotype. The rearrangement joins TRBV7-9 to TRBJ2-7; D is perhaps TRBD1 (5 bases). From germline, CDR1 is SEHNR and CDR2 FQNEAQ (reference sequence). The CDR3 totals 13 residues. With 5 bases removed from V and 6 bases from J, the gap between germline ends came to 14 bases. The CDR3 nucleotides are TGTGCCAGCAGCCCTAAAAGGGGTGGCGAGCAGTACTTC. Amino acid sequence: CASSPKRGGEQYF.

The genes are TRBV2 and TRBJ2-1; possibly TRBD1 for D (5 bases). V lost 7 bases to trimming and J lost 10 bases, with 14 bases between them. The germline CDR1 and CDR2 sequences are SNHLY and FYNNEI. The CDR3 sequence is 12 residues long. CDR3 sequence (DNA): TGTGCCAGCACTCCACAGGTCTGGGAGCAGTTCTTC. This gives the protein CASTPQVWEQFF.

The sample holds many counts of this clonotype. The chain has TRBV10-3 and TRBJ2-2; 9 bases fit TRBD2. After removal of 3 bases from V and 5 bases from J, the junction contained 1 base not matched to a gene. The CDR3 totals 14 residues. Germline CDR1 reads ENHRY; CDR2 reads SYGVKD. CDR3 nucleotide sequence: TGTGCCATCAGTGAAAGCGGGAGGACCGGGGAGCTGTTTTTT. Protein: CAISESGRTGELFF.